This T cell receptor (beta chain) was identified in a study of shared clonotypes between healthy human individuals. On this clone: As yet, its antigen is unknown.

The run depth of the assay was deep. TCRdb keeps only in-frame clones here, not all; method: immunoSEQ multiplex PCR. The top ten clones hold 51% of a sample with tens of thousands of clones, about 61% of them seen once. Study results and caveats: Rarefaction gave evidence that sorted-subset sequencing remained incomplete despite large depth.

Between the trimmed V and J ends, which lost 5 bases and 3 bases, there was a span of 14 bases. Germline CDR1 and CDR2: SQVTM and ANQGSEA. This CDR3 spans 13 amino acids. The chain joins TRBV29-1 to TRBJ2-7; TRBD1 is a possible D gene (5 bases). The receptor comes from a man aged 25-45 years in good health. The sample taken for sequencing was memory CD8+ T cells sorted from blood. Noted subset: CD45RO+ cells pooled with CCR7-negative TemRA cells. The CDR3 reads CSVSQVTLYEQYF. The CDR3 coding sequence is TGCAGCGTTTCACAGGTCACACTCTACGAGCAGTACTTC.